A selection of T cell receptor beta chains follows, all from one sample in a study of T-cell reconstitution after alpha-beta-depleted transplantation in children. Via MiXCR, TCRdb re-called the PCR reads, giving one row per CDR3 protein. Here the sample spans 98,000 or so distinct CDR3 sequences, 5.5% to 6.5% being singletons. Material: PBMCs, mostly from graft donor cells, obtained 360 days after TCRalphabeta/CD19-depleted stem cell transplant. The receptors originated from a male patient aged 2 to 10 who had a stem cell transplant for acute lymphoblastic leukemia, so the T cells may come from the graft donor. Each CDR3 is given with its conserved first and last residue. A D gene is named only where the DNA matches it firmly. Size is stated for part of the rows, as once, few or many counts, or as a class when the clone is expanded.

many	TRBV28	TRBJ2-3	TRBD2	CASSLTLAGTDTQYF	TGTGCCAGCAGTTTGACTCTAGCGGGGACAGATACGCAGTATTTT
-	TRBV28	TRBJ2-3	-	CASSLAETDTQYF	TGTGCCAGCAGTTTAGCAGAGACAGATACGCAGTATTTT
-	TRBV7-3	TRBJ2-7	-	CASSLGFGEQYF	TGTGCCAGCAGCTTAGGATTCGGGGAGCAGTACTTC
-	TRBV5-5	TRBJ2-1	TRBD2	CASSLGPGGGNEQFF	TGTGCCAGCAGCTTGGGGCCCGGCGGGGGCAATGAGCAGTTCTTC
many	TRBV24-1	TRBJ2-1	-	CATSDLGPSYNEQFF	TGTGCCACCAGTGACCTAGGACCATCATACAATGAGCAGTTCTTC
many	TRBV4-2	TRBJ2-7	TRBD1	CASSQAKTGREQYF	TGTGCCAGCAGCCAAGCGAAGACAGGGCGGGAGCAGTACTTC
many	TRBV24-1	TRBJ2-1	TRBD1	CATSDRDRASSYNEQFF	TGTGCCACCAGTGACCGGGACAGGGCGAGCTCCTACAATGAGCAGTTCTTC
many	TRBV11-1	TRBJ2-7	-	CASSPRREYEQYF	TGTGCCAGCAGCCCCAGACGGGAGTACGAGCAGTACTTC
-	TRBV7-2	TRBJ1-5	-	CASSSWGAVNQPQHF	TGTGCCAGCAGCTCGTGGGGGGCGGTCAATCAGCCCCAGCATTTT
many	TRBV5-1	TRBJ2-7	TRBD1	CASSLVPSGQGTYEQYF	TGCGCCAGCAGCTTGGTTCCGTCGGGACAGGGGACCTACGAGCAGTACTTC
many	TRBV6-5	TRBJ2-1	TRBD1	CASSYSTGSIDEQFF	TGTGCCAGCAGTTACTCGACAGGGTCGATCGATGAGCAGTTCTTC
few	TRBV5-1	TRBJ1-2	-	CASSPGANYGYTF	TGCGCCAGCAGTCCGGGAGCTAACTATGGCTACACCTTC
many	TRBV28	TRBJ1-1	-	CASSSRGARGENTEAFF	TGTGCCAGCAGTTCCCGGGGGGCCCGGGGTGAAAACACTGAAGCTTTCTTT
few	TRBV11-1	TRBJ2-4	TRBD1	CASSSRGDSVTLAKNIQYF	TGTGCCAGCAGCTCGAGAGGGGACAGTGTAACCCTAGCCAAAAACATTCAGTACTTC
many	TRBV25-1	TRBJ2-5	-	CASSEGRGATQYF	TGTGCCAGCAGTGAAGGAAGGGGAGCGACCCAGTACTTC
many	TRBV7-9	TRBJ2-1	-	CASSAAAYNEQFF	TGTGCCAGCAGCGCCGCCGCCTACAATGAGCAGTTCTTC
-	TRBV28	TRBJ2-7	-	CASSLPQGMASYEQYF	TGTGCCAGCAGTTTACCGCAGGGCATGGCTTCCTACGAGCAGTACTTC
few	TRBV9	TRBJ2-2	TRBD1	CASSVASGTGNTGELFF	TGTGCCAGCAGCGTAGCGTCCGGGACAGGGAACACCGGGGAGCTGTTTTTT
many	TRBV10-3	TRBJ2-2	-	CAIRELNTGELFF	TGTGCCATCAGGGAACTAAACACCGGGGAGCTGTTTTTT
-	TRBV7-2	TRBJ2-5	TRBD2	CADSPKRGGQETQYF	TGTGCCGACAGCCCGAAACGGGGGGGCCAAGAGACCCAGTACTTC
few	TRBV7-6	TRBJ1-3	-	CASLVPGHLGNTIYF	TGTGCCAGCCTGGTCCCGGGACACCTTGGAAACACCATATATTTT
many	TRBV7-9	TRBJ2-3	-	CASSLDTEDTQYF	TGTGCCAGCAGCTTAGACACGGAAGATACGCAGTATTTT
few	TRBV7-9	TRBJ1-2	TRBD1	CASSYGDSYGYTF	TGTGCCAGCAGCTATGGGGACAGCTATGGCTACACCTTC
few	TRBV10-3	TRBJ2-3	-	CAIRGRGASGTSTDTQYF	TGTGCCATCAGGGGCCGGGGGGCTAGCGGCACTAGCACAGATACGCAGTATTTT
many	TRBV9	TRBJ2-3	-	CASSVPPGDTQYF	TGTGCCAGCAGCGTCCCCCCGGGAGATACGCAGTATTTT
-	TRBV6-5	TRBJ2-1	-	CASRKTGLSYNEQFF	TGTGCCAGCAGAAAAACAGGGCTCTCCTACAATGAGCAGTTCTTC
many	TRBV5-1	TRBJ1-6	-	CASSPAGSSPLHF	TGCGCCAGCAGCCCAGCAGGGAGTTCACCCCTCCACTTT
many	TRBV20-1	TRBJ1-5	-	CSARSPSGVRLWDQPQHF	TGCAGTGCTAGGTCGCCATCCGGGGTTCGGCTTTGGGATCAGCCCCAGCATTTT
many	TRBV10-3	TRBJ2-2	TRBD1	CAISDLGGRSTGELFF	TGTGCCATCAGTGACCTAGGGGGCAGAAGCACCGGGGAGCTGTTTTTT
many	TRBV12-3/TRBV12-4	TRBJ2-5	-	CASSLVLETQYF	TGTGCCAGCAGTTTAGTTTTAGAGACCCAGTACTTC
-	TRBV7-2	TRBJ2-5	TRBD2	CASSIGLAVRETQYF	TGTGCCAGCAGCATTGGACTAGCGGTGCGGGAGACCCAGTACTTC
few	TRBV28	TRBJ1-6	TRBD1	CASKVQGARSPLHF	TGTGCCAGCAAGGTACAGGGGGCGCGATCACCCCTCCACTTT
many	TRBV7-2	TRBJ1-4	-	CASSLGQTEKLFF	TGTGCCAGCAGCCTAGGACAAACCGAAAAACTGTTTTTT
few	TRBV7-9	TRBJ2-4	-	CASSLAGGNIQYF	TGTGCCAGCAGCTTAGCTGGGGGGAACATTCAGTACTTC
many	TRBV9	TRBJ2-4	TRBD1	CASSPGVGQGNIQYF	TGTGCCAGCAGCCCGGGGGTTGGACAGGGGAACATTCAGTACTTC
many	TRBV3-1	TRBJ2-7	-	CASSQGHEQYF	TGTGCCAGCAGCCAAGGCCACGAGCAGTACTTC
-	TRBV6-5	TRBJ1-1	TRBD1	CASSYSTGLGTEAFF	TGTGCCAGCAGTTACTCGACAGGGCTCGGCACTGAAGCTTTCTTT
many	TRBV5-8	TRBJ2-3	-	CASSLKASSTDTQYF	TGTGCCAGCAGCTTGAAGGCCTCTAGCACAGATACGCAGTATTTT